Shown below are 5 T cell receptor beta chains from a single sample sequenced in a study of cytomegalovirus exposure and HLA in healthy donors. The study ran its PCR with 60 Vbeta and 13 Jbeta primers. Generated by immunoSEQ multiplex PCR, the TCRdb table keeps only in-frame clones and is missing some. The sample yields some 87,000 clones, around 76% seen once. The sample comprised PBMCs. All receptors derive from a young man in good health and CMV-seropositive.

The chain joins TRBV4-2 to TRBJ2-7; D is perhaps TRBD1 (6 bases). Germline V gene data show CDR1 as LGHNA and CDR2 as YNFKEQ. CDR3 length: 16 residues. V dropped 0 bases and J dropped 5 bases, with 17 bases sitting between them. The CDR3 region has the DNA TGTGCCAGCAGCCAAGAGGTGTGGACAGAGAGGAACGAGCAGTACTTC. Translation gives CASSQEVWTERNEQYF.

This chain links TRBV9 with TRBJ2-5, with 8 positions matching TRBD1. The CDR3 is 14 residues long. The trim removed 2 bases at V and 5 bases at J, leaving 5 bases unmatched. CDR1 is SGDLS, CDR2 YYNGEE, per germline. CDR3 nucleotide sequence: TGTGCCAGCAGCGTGCAGGGGGCGGTGGAGACCCAGTACTTC. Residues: CASSVQGAVETQYF.

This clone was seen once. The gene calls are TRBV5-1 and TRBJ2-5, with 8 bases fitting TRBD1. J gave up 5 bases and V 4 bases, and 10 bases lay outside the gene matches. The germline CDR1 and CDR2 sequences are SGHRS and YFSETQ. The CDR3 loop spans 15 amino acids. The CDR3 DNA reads TGCGCCAGCAGCCATTTACAGGGGGATTCTGAGACCCAGTACTTC. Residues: CASSHLQGDSETQYF.

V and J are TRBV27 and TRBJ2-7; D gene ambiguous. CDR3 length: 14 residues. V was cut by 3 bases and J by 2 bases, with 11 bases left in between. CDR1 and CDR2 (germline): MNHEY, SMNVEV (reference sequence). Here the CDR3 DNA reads TGTGCCAGCAGTTTGGGCCCCCAGCCCTACGAGCAGTACTTC. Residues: CASSLGPQPYEQYF.

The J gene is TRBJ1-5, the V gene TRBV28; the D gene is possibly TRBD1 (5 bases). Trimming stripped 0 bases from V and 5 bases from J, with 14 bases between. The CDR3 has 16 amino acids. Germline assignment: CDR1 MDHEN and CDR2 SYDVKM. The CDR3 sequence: CASSLWPSGGHQPQHF. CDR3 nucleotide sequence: TGTGCCAGCAGTTTATGGCCGAGCGGGGGACATCAGCCCCAGCATTTT.